These 9 T cell receptor beta chains came from one sample sequenced in a study of blood T cell repertoires in COVID-19. The data were produced by immunoSEQ multiplex PCR, yet TCRdb's version contains in-frame clones alone and is incomplete. This sample has tens of thousands of clones, with 75% to 90% found just once. Sequenced: peripheral blood. These receptors were obtained from a woman in her 70s with acute or convalescent COVID-19.

CDR3 coding DNA: TGTGCCAGCTCACCAGACAGGGGTCCGTATCAGCCCCAGCATTTT. Its translation: CASSPDRGPYQPQHF. The V gene is TRBV18, the J gene TRBJ1-5, with 8 bases identical to TRBD1. CDR3 length equals 15 residues. With V trimmed by 2 bases and J by 5 bases, 5 bases remained unmatched. Germline-derived CDR1 and CDR2 are KGHSH and LQKENI. The full variable domain, with the rest looked up from reference TRBV18 and TRBJ1-5, is NAGVMQNPRHLVRRRGQEARLRCSPMKGHSHVYWYRQLPEEGLKFMVYLQKENIIDESGMPKERFSAEFPKEGPSILRIQQVVRGDSAAYFCASSPDRGPYQPQHFGDGTRLSIL.

The table lists this clone with a few counts. The rearrangement joins TRBV2 to TRBJ1-1; 7 nucleotides match TRBD1. Unmatched junction bases numbered 3, after V lost 8 bases and J lost 0 bases. The CDR3 has 13 residues. Per the germline V gene, CDR1 is SNHLY and CDR2 is FYNNEI. The CDR3 is CASADRMNTEAFF. The CDR3 bases are TGTGCCAGCGCGGACAGGATGAACACTGAAGCTTTCTTT.

The CDR3 nucleotides are TGTGCCAGTAGTATTTCGCGGGGCTCTGGAAACACCATATATTTT. Protein sequence: CASSISRGSGNTIYF. The genes are TRBV19 and TRBJ1-3, with D hard to call. The germline V gene has CDR1 LNHDA and CDR2 SQIVND (reference sequence). CDR3 length equals 15 residues. V was shortened by 3 bases and J by 0 bases, with 9 bases between the two germline ends.

J is TRBJ2-7 and V is TRBV9; 14 nucleotides agree with TRBD2. V shed 3 bases, J shed 6 bases, and the junction held 5 bases outside the gene matches. CDR1 SGDLS and CDR2 YYNGEE come from the germline V gene. The CDR3 loop spans 15 amino acids. Here the CDR3 reads CASSAPTSGRGEQYF. CDR3 coding DNA: TGTGCCAGCAGCGCCCCGACTAGCGGGAGGGGCGAGCAGTACTTC.

J is TRBJ2-3 and V is TRBV29-1, with TRBD2 matching over 10 bases. Germline V gene lookup returns CDR1 SQVTM and CDR2 ANQGSEA. The CDR3 loop spans 15 amino acids. Germline trimming cut 6 bases from V and 1 base from J; bases unmatched to any gene: 7. CDR3 sequence reads: CSVALAGVGTDTQYF. CDR3 in DNA: TGCAGCGTCGCGCTAGCGGGGGTTGGCACAGATACGCAGTATTTT.

About this clone itself: Other DNA variants within this sample encode the same CDR3. The chain joins TRBV28 to TRBJ2-7, with 11 bases fitting TRBD2. The CDR3 totals 15 residues. J was trimmed by 3 bases and V by 2 bases; bases with no gene match: 3. Germline CDR1 is MDHEN and CDR2 is SYDVKM. This chain's CDR3 is CASSLGLAGGYEQYF. The CDR3 DNA reads TGTGCCAGCAGTTTAGGGCTAGCGGGAGGCTACGAGCAGTACTTC. Using reference TRBV28 and TRBJ2-7 for the parts outside the CDR3, the full variable domain is DVKVTQSSRYLVKRTGEKVFLECVQDMDHENMFWYRQDPGLGLRLIYFSYDVKMKEKGDIPEGYSVSREKKERFSLILESASTNQTSMYLCASSLGLAGGYEQYFGPGTRLTVT.

This chain joins TRBV21-1 and TRBJ2-1; the table's D gene call, TRBD2, was not cross checked with the DNA. TRBV21-1 is flagged as a pseudogene. The CDR3 totals 15 residues. The CDR3 nucleotides are TGTGCCAGCAGCAAAGGACGGCGGAATTTTAATGAGCAGTTCTTC. As protein: CASSKGRRNFNEQFF.

The chain uses TRBV5-4 and TRBJ2-5; 8 nucleotides align to TRBD2. CDR1 is SGHNT and CDR2 is YYREEE in the germline V gene (reference sequence). The length of the CDR3 is 16 residues. V was pared by 4 bases and J by 4 bases, with 12 bases of the junction left unmatched. CDR3 residues: CASSDGWTSSGETQYF. CDR3 DNA: TGTGCCAGCAGCGACGGGTGGACTAGCTCGGGAGAGACCCAGTACTTC.

CDR3 loop: CASSYHGLAGNNEQFF. CDR3 nucleotides: TGTGCCAGCAGTTACCATGGACTAGCGGGGAACAATGAGCAGTTCTTC. This chain connects TRBV6-5 to TRBJ2-1, with 12 bases that match TRBD2. Trimming at V came to 2 bases and at J to 5 bases, leaving 4 bases not matched to a gene. This CDR3 region has 16 residues. CDR1 and CDR2 (germline): MNHEY, SVGAGI.